This T cell receptor (beta chain) was recorded in a study of blood T cell repertoires in COVID-19. The data were produced by immunoSEQ multiplex PCR, yet TCRdb's version contains in-frame clones alone and is incomplete. The repertoire holds roughly 350,000 clones, 75% to 90% seen once, with under 6.5% in the top ten. The clonotype was recovered from a woman in her fifties or sixties with COVID-19, enrolled during active disease. The specimen sequenced was peripheral blood.

In nucleotides, the CDR3 is TGTGCCAGCAACCACCGGGCAAGGTCGGGACAGGGTTCCTATAATTCACCCCTCCACTTT. It specifies CASNHRARSGQGSYNSPLHF. The chain joins TRBV3-1 (or the pseudogene TRBV3-2) to TRBJ1-6; TRBD1 agrees at 9 bases. This CDR3 contains 20 residues. Germline values: CDR1 LGHDT, CDR2 YNNKEL (reference sequence). V was clipped by 7 bases and J by 1 base; unmatched bases: 17.